This T cell receptor beta chain originates from a study of CD8+CD57+ T cells in acquired aplastic anemia. Study in general: Sorted CD4+ plus CD8+ cells gave DNA averaging roughly 2.9 ug. General observations from the study: Patients did not significantly differ from controls in CD8+ Simpson's diversity. Patients and controls shared nearly 30 CD8+ CDR3 sequences, which appeared highly expressed in patients and within their immunodominant clones.

This clonotype was picked up a small number of times. Its matching antigen is unknown. Sequence at one end of the junction differs from germline and may be a read error. The V gene's germline CDR1 is LNHDA and CDR2 SQIVND (reference sequence). The CDR3 totals 15 residues. Genomic DNA was employed as the template in profiling TCR beta VDJ and CDR3. From the reads, TCRdb called clonotypes with MiXCR, one entry per CDR3 protein. The sample lists around 140,000 distinct CDR3 sequences, around two fifths seen once, with 8.4% in the top ten. The sample comprised sorted CD4+, CD8+, or CD8+CD57+ T cells (not recorded which) from PBMCs. The TCR comes from a human donor in good health, serving as a control. The gene calls are TRBV19 and TRBJ2-2, with D uncertain. The CDR3 region is CASSVWAPNTGELFF. The CDR3 DNA is TGTGCCAGTAGTGTCTGGGCCCCGAACACTGGGGAGCTGTTTTTT. Filled out from reference TRBV19 and TRBJ2-2, the complete variable domain reads DGGITQSPKYLFRKEGQNVTLSCEQNLNHDAMYWYRQDPGQGLRLIYYSQIVNDFQKGDIAEGYSVSREKKESFPLTVTSAQKNPTAFYLCASSVWAPNTGELFFGEGSRLTVL.